Listed here are 24 T cell receptor beta chains from one sample, sequenced in a study of T-cell reconstitution after alpha-beta-depleted transplantation in children. TCRbeta library preparation incorporated unique molecular identifiers. MiXCR, run by TCRdb on the PCR reads, gives a single entry per CDR3 protein. The table lists roughly 420,000 distinct CDR3 sequences, 16% of them singletons. The input for sequencing was PBMCs, mostly from graft donor cells, taken 360 days after TCRalphabeta/CD19-depleted stem cell transplant. The receptor source for this set is a boy less than two years old who had a stem cell transplant for Wiskott-Aldrich syndrome, so the T cells may come from the graft donor.

In this sample, this clonotype turned up a few times. This chain joins TRBV25-1 and TRBJ2-1; D perhaps matches TRBD2 (7 bases). The germline gives CDR1 MGHDK, CDR2 SYGVNS. The CDR3 runs to 14 residues. The ends were cut back, 6 bases at V and 5 bases at J, with 14 bases in the middle. The DNA of the CDR3 is TGTGCCAGCAGATCAAGGGGGGGGCACAATGAGCAGTTCTTC. As protein: CASRSRGGHNEQFF.

This clonotype was recorded at least ten times. The rearrangement joins TRBV12-3 or TRBV12-4 to TRBJ2-2, with 8 positions matching TRBD2. The CDR3 totals 15 residues. Germline trimming cut 5 bases from V and 4 bases from J; bases unmatched to any gene: 6. For the CDR3, the DNA is TGTGCCAGCAGTAGAGTAGCGGGACCCACCGGGGAGCTGTTTTTT. It specifies CASSRVAGPTGELFF.

This chain links TRBV12-3 or TRBV12-4 with TRBJ1-1; D not certain. This CDR3 comprises 12 residues. Trimming stripped 2 bases from V and 8 bases from J, with 9 bases between. The CDR3: CASSLSPGEAFF. Written as DNA, the CDR3 is TGTGCCAGCAGTTTATCTCCCGGAGAAGCTTTCTTT.

This clonotype was counted ten times or more. This rearrangement joins TRBV28 to TRBJ2-2; TRBD1 matches at 8 bases. The CDR3 extends over 15 amino acids. The ends lost 0 bases at V and 4 bases at J; junction bases unmatched: 1. Germline V gene sequence: CDR1 MDHEN, CDR2 SYDVKM. The CDR3 spells CASSLWDRATGELFF. In DNA form, the CDR3 reads TGTGCCAGCAGTTTATGGGACAGGGCCACCGGGGAGCTGTTTTTT.

The chain joins TRBV18 to TRBJ2-5; D remains ambiguous. The germline V gene encodes CDR1 KGHSH and CDR2 LQKENI. V was cut by 3 bases and J by 5 bases, with 10 bases left in between. The CDR3 covers 13 residues. This CDR3 reads CASSPWQTETQYF. Written as DNA, the CDR3 is TGTGCCAGCTCACCTTGGCAGACGGAGACCCAGTACTTC.

Only a few counts were recorded for this clonotype. The rearrangement joins TRBV5-1 to TRBJ2-4; 9 bases line up with TRBD1. The V gene's germline CDR1 is SGHRS and CDR2 YFSETQ. With 4 bases clipped from V and 8 bases from J, the junction kept 13 bases outside the gene matches. The CDR3 runs 16 residues. The DNA for the CDR3 is TGCGCCAGCAGCCACGGGACAGGGACTCCGGAGGACATTCAGTACTTC. Encoded protein: CASSHGTGTPEDIQYF.

This chain connects TRBV5-1 to TRBJ2-1; 9 bases agree with TRBD2. The germline gives CDR1 SGHRS, CDR2 YFSETQ. This CDR3 comprises 16 residues. The trim removed 0 bases at V and 6 bases at J, leaving 7 bases unmatched. The CDR3 loop is CASSLASGGGGNEQFF. CDR3 coding DNA: TGCGCCAGCAGCTTGGCCAGTGGCGGGGGGGGCAATGAGCAGTTCTTC.

This clonotype turned up a few times. The chain carries TRBV5-4 and TRBJ2-4; D call uncertain. The CDR3 sequence is 15 residues long. V lost 4 bases, J lost 9 bases, and 20 bases lay in between. The germline V gene encodes CDR1 SGHNT and CDR2 YYREEE (reference sequence). The CDR3 sequence is CASSRPDSLPSIQYF. CDR3 DNA: TGTGCCAGCAGCAGGCCGGATAGCTTGCCGAGCATTCAGTACTTC.

This clonotype occurred a few times. CDR3 nucleotide sequence: TGTGCCAGCAGTTTAATCAGCGGGGGGGCAGTTAAAACGCAGTATTTT. Its protein product is CASSLISGGAVKTQYF. The chain uses TRBV28 and TRBJ2-3, with TRBD2 matching 10 bases. Germline V gene data show CDR1 as MDHEN and CDR2 as SYDVKM. The CDR3 sequence is 16 residues long. Unmatched junction bases numbered 11, after V lost 2 bases and J lost 9 bases.

This clonotype was seen more than once but under ten times. The chain carries TRBV5-1 and TRBJ2-7, with 8 bases that match TRBD1. The V gene's germline CDR1 is SGHRS and CDR2 YFSETQ. The V gene end was trimmed by 3 bases and the J gene end by 2 bases; junction bases not matched to a gene: 4. The CDR3 length is 14 residues. The CDR3 loop reads CASSWDRLAYEQYF. CDR3 in DNA: TGCGCCAGCAGCTGGGACAGGTTAGCCTACGAGCAGTACTTC.

This clonotype showed up just a few times. The chain carries TRBV7-9 and TRBJ2-3, with TRBD1 as a possible D gene (5 bases). Germline V lookup: CDR1 SEHNR, CDR2 FQNEAQ (reference sequence). Deletions cut 1 base from V and 6 bases from J, with 11 bases between. The CDR3 contains 14 residues. CDR3 in DNA: TGTGCCAGCAGCTTAGGTTATCAGGGCGATACGCAGTATTTT. Amino acid sequence: CASSLGYQGDTQYF.

V usage is TRBV20-1 and J usage is TRBJ1-3, with TRBD1 matching over 7 bases. With V trimmed by 5 bases and J by 0 bases, 7 bases remained unmatched. The CDR3 has 15 residues. CDR1 DFQATT and CDR2 SNEGSKA come from the germline V gene (reference sequence). CDR3 coding DNA: TGCAGTGCTGGGGGACAGTTTTTCTCTGGAAACACCATATATTTT. Translation: CSAGGQFFSGNTIYF.

J is TRBJ2-2 and V is TRBV11-2; 8 nucleotides match TRBD2. With 4 bases clipped from V and 2 bases from J, the junction kept 6 bases outside the gene matches. Per the germline V gene, CDR1 is SGHAT and CDR2 is FQNNGV. CDR3 length: 16 amino acids. CDR3 protein: CASSSPGRGNTGELFF. Written as DNA, the CDR3 is TGTGCCAGCAGCTCCCCCGGGAGGGGTAACACCGGGGAGCTGTTTTTT.

The V gene is TRBV15, the J gene TRBJ2-5, with unresolved D. V lost 3 bases, J lost 0 bases, and 8 bases lay in between. Germline CDR1 reads LNHNV; CDR2 reads YYDKDF (reference sequence). This CDR3 has 14 residues. The DNA of the CDR3 is TGTGCCACCAGCAGTGTGGGGTACCAAGAGACCCAGTACTTC. As protein: CATSSVGYQETQYF.

This chain connects TRBV6-1 to TRBJ2-1, with D unresolved. The CDR3 totals 14 residues. The V end lost 6 bases, the J end lost 0 bases, and 9 bases lay between the germline ends. From germline, CDR1 is MNHNS and CDR2 SASEGT. The CDR3 is CASRLRFSYNEQFF. The CDR3 coding sequence is TGTGCCAGCAGGCTGAGGTTCTCCTACAATGAGCAGTTCTTC.

This clonotype was observed a handful of times. The chain employs TRBV12-3 or TRBV12-4 and TRBJ1-1; D gene uncertain. The CDR3 runs 15 residues. Between the trimmed V and J ends, which lost 3 bases and 8 bases, there was a span of 19 bases. CDR3 nucleotides: TGTGCCAGCAGTTTGTATCTCTTTCCCAAAGTGGAAGCTTTCTTT. Translation: CASSLYLFPKVEAFF.

Many counts were recorded for this clonotype. This rearrangement joins TRBV3-1 to TRBJ2-1; D is possibly TRBD2 (6 bases). CDR1 LGHDT and CDR2 YNNKEL come from the germline V gene (reference sequence). V gave up 0 bases and J gave up 7 bases, with 10 bases separating them. The CDR3 extends over 14 amino acids. The CDR3 nucleotides read TGTGCCAGCAGCCAAGAACTAGCAGGGAATGAGCAGTTCTTC. Protein sequence: CASSQELAGNEQFF.

This clonotype was found many times. The chain has TRBV5-1 and TRBJ2-2; no clear D. CDR1 and CDR2 from the germline V gene are SGHRS and YFSETQ. The CDR3 is 14 residues long. Trimming removed 5 bases from V and 0 bases from J, with 8 bases in between. The CDR3 DNA follows: TGCGCCAGCAGAGCCCGGGCGAACACCGGGGAGCTGTTTTTT. It codes for CASRARANTGELFF.

The rearrangement links TRBV12-3 or TRBV12-4 to TRBJ1-1; unclear D gene. V was pared by 5 bases and J by 3 bases, with 13 bases between. The CDR3 extends over 14 amino acids. CDR3 in amino acids: CASSPGFRDTEAFF. The CDR3 bases are TGTGCCAGCAGTCCGGGGTTTAGGGACACTGAAGCTTTCTTT.

CDR3 in DNA: TGCGCCAGCAGCGAACAGGGTCAAGAGACCCAGTACTTC. This gives the protein CASSEQGQETQYF. V gene TRBV10-2 combines with J gene TRBJ2-5, with D possibly matching TRBD1 (6 bases). This CDR3 comprises 13 residues. CDR1 is WSHSY, CDR2 SAAADI, per germline. Trimming pared 6 bases from V and 2 bases from J, leaving 10 bases between.

The chain joins TRBV24-1 to TRBJ2-7; D possibly corresponds to TRBD2 (6 bases). Deletions cut 1 base from V and 3 bases from J, with 15 bases between. The CDR3 totals 16 residues. In germline, CDR1 is KGHDR, CDR2 SFDVKD. The CDR3 DNA follows: TGTGCCACCAGTGATTTCCCGCGGGGCGCGAACTACGAGCAGTACTTC. Protein sequence: CATSDFPRGANYEQYF.

This clonotype has more than one count but fewer than ten. V and J are TRBV4-3 and TRBJ2-4; 7 bases line up with TRBD2. The V and J ends lost 1 base and 8 bases, in that order; junction bases with no gene match: 17. The CDR3 loop spans 18 amino acids. Germline V gene lookup returns CDR1 LGHNA and CDR2 YSLEER. CDR3 residues: CASSQAPPGLGGSHIQYF. The CDR3, as DNA: TGCGCCAGCAGCCAAGCTCCGCCGGGGTTGGGCGGGAGTCACATTCAGTACTTC.

The V call is TRBV7-8, the J call TRBJ2-7; 8 nucleotides line up with TRBD2. Germline CDR1 is SGHVS and CDR2 is FQNEAQ. V dropped 5 bases and J dropped 6; count of bases not matched to a gene: 12. CDR3 length equals 15 residues. The CDR3 loop is CASSARGGARSEQYF. The DNA for the CDR3 is TGTGCCAGCAGCGCCCGGGGGGGGGCGAGGTCCGAGCAGTACTTC. The whole variable domain, remainder taken from reference TRBV7-8 and TRBJ2-7, is GAGVSQSPRYKVAKRGQDVALRCDPISGHVSLFWYQQALGQGPEFLTYFQNEAQLDKSGLPSDRFFAERPEGSVSTLKIQRTQQEDSAVYLCASSARGGARSEQYFGPGTRLTVT.

This clonotype has just a few counts. The chain combines TRBV29-1 with TRBJ1-2; 7 bases map to TRBD1. Germline V CDR1 and CDR2: SQVTM, ANQGSEA. This CDR3 comprises 15 residues. The V segment lost 4 bases and the J segment 5 bases; nucleotides outside the gene matches: 13. The DNA for the CDR3 is TGCAGCGTTGGGCCAAACAGGGGACGGGGGTATGGCTACACCTTC. Translated: CSVGPNRGRGYGYTF.